Included here is one T cell receptor beta chain sequence, with context. This record comes from a study of cytomegalovirus exposure and HLA in healthy donors. Profiling relied on immunoSEQ multiplex PCR, and the TCRdb table lists in-frame clones only, not all of them. Of 150,000 to 200,000 clones listed, approximately 88% are singletons. This receptor was taken from a man between 18 and 35 years old in good health and CMV-seropositive. The source material was PBMCs.

CDR3 amino acids: CASSLVGFSTGELFF. CDR3 DNA: TGTGCCAGCAGCCTCGTGGGCTTCTCGACCGGGGAGCTGTTTTTT. The chain links TRBV5-6 to TRBJ2-2; no clear D. V lost 4 bases, J lost 5 bases, and 15 bases lay in between. This CDR3 region has 15 residues. Germline V gives CDR1 SGHDT, CDR2 YYEEEE.